Listed below are T cell receptor beta chains from one sample, sequenced in a study of blood T cell repertoires in COVID-19. Generated by immunoSEQ multiplex PCR, the TCRdb table keeps only in-frame clones and is missing some. The data hold 150,000 or so clones, with 60% to 85% observed a single time. Sequences were obtained from peripheral blood. These receptors all stem from a man aged 80 or over with acute or convalescent COVID-19. The CDR3 runs from the conserved cysteine through the conserved F or W. D genes are given only for firm matches. Some rows mark clone size as missing; the rest say once, few, many or name a class of expanded clone.

CDR3 DNA | CDR3 protein | V gene | D gene | clone size | J gene
TGTGCCAGCGCCGTTGGAACAGGGGGCGATGGCTACACCTTC | CASAVGTGGDGYTF | TRBV5-5 | TRBD1 | NA | TRBJ1-2
TGCGCCAGCAGCGAGGGACAGGGCCTATACAATGAGCAGTTCTTC | CASSEGQGLYNEQFF | TRBV5-1 | TRBD1 | NA | TRBJ2-1
TGTGCCAGCTTGAGGGAGAATGAGGCTTTCTTT | CASLRENEAFF | TRBV2 | NA | NA | TRBJ1-1
TGTGCCAGTAGGTCAGGGGGAAGCAATCAGCCCCAGCATTTT | CASRSGGSNQPQHF | TRBV19 | TRBD1 | NA | TRBJ1-5
TGTGCCAGCAGCTTGGACAGAGTGAACACCGGGGAGCTGTTTTTT | CASSLDRVNTGELFF | TRBV5-4 | NA | NA | TRBJ2-2
TGTGCCAGCAGCCAAAACGGGGGTTTTTACAATGAGCAGTTCTTC | CASSQNGGFYNEQFF | TRBV14 | NA | NA | TRBJ2-1
TGTGCCAGCCGGAGGGCCGAGAAGGATACGCAGTATTTT | CASRRAEKDTQYF | TRBV2 | NA | NA | TRBJ2-3
TGCAGCGTTGGCGGGGGTGGCACAGATACGCAGTATTTT | CSVGGGGTDTQYF | TRBV29-1 | TRBD2 | NA | TRBJ2-3
TGTGCCAGCAGTCTACCTAATCAGCCCCAGCATTTT | CASSLPNQPQHF | TRBV28 | NA | NA | TRBJ1-5
TGTGCCAGCAGCTTTGGGAGCTCCTACAATGAGCAGTTCTTC | CASSFGSSYNEQFF | TRBV5-4 | NA | NA | TRBJ2-1
TGTGCCAGCAGCCCTGGGAGTCTGGCAGGGGTGACAGATACGCAGTATTTT | CASSPGSLAGVTDTQYF | TRBV7-8 | NA | NA | TRBJ2-3
TGCGCCACTTCAAGGGGGAGTGGGGCCAACGTCCTGACTTTC | CATSRGSGANVLTF | TRBV5-1 | NA | NA | TRBJ2-6
TGTGCCAGCAGCTCAGAAATCACGGCCAAAAACATTCAGTACTTC | CASSSEITAKNIQYF | TRBV5-4 | NA | few | TRBJ2-4
TGCAGCGTTGAACGGCAGGGGCAGGATGGCTACACCTTC | CSVERQGQDGYTF | TRBV29-1 | NA | NA | TRBJ1-2
TGTGCCAGCACCAGTAATCGAGGAAATGAGCAGTTCTTC | CASTSNRGNEQFF | TRBV6-5 | NA | NA | TRBJ2-1
TGTGCCTGGAGTGTACTAGGACACAATGAGCAGTTCTTC | CAWSVLGHNEQFF | TRBV30 | NA | NA | TRBJ2-1
TGTGCCAGCAGCTACCGAGGGCCTAGCGGTCCACCGCGGACCCAGTACTTC | CASSYRGPSGPPRTQYF | TRBV7-2 | TRBD2 | NA | TRBJ2-5
TGCGCCAGCAGCTTGGCTAGCGGGGGGACCCGCACAGATACGCAGTATTTT | CASSLASGGTRTDTQYF | TRBV5-1 | TRBD2 | few | TRBJ2-3
TGTGCCAGCAGTTTATTGGGGCAGGAAGAAGCTTTCTTT | CASSLLGQEEAFF | TRBV12-3/TRBV12-4 | NA | NA | TRBJ1-1
TGTGCCAGCAGCCCCCTCTGGGCGGGGGGAAACACCATATATTTT | CASSPLWAGGNTIYF | TRBV13 | NA | NA | TRBJ1-3
TGTGCCACCAGTGATTTATTCAGGGGCTTCTACTCTGGGGCCAACGTCCTGACTTTC | CATSDLFRGFYSGANVLTF | TRBV24-1 | NA | NA | TRBJ2-6
TGCGCCAGCAGCCAGCGCCTTGAAAACACCATATATTTT | CASSQRLENTIYF | TRBV4-3 | NA | NA | TRBJ1-3
TGCGCCAGCAGGGAGAACACCGGGACAGGGTACACTGAAGCTTTCTTT | CASRENTGTGYTEAFF | TRBV5-1 | TRBD1 | NA | TRBJ1-1
TGTGCCAGTAGTATAGATGCGGCACGCGGAGATACGCAGTATTTT | CASSIDAARGDTQYF | TRBV19 | NA | NA | TRBJ2-3
TGTGCCAGCAGCAGTTCAGGGTTCGGCTACACCTTC | CASSSSGFGYTF | TRBV9 | NA | NA | TRBJ1-2
TGTGCCAGCAGCTTACAGAACTATGGCTACACCTTC | CASSLQNYGYTF | TRBV11-2 | NA | NA | TRBJ1-2
TGTGCCAGCAGTGTGATACAGGGGGGTGAAAAACTGTTTTTT | CASSVIQGGEKLFF | TRBV2 | TRBD1 | NA | TRBJ1-4
TGTGCCAGCAGCTTAGATTGGCAGGGATACAATGAGCAGTTCTTC | CASSLDWQGYNEQFF | TRBV11-3 | NA | NA | TRBJ2-1
TGTGCCAGCAGCTTAGACGGAGATTCACCCCTCCACTTT | CASSLDGDSPLHF | TRBV7-2 | NA | NA | TRBJ1-6
TGTGCCAGCTCGCAACAGGTAAATCAGCCCCAGCATTTT | CASSQQVNQPQHF | TRBV18 | NA | few | TRBJ1-5
TGTGCCAGCAGTAAGGAACAGAATCAGCCCCAGCATTTT | CASSKEQNQPQHF | TRBV2 | NA | NA | TRBJ1-5
TGTGCCAGTACAGAAGGCGGGGGAATTGGTTCACCCCTCCACTTT | CASTEGGGIGSPLHF | TRBV19 | NA | once | TRBJ1-6
TGTGCCAGCAGCGCAACAGGGGGCTCTGGGGCCAACGTCCTGACTTTC | CASSATGGSGANVLTF | TRBV7-3 | TRBD1 | NA | TRBJ2-6
TGTGCCTGGAGTCATCGGGAGGGAGGGAACCAGCCCCAGCATTTT | CAWSHREGGNQPQHF | TRBV30 | NA | many | TRBJ1-5
TGTGCCAGTACCCTATGGGGGGGACAGGGGTCAGATCAGCCCCAGCATTTT | CASTLWGGQGSDQPQHF | TRBV19 | TRBD1 | NA | TRBJ1-5
TGTGCCAGCAGCCGGAGTGGGGGGGTTAGGGAGCAGTTCTTC | CASSRSGGVREQFF | TRBV28 | TRBD2 | NA | TRBJ2-1
TGTGCCAGAAGCTTGGCCCGGGACAGGAGCTATAATTCACCCCTCCACTTT | CARSLARDRSYNSPLHF | TRBV5-3 | TRBD1 | NA | TRBJ1-6
TGTGCCATCAGGACAGGGGCGGACACTGAAGCTTTCTTT | CAIRTGADTEAFF | TRBV10-3 | TRBD1 | NA | TRBJ1-1
TGTGCCAGCAGTTCGACGACAGGGGTGTATAATTCACCCCTCCACTTT | CASSSTTGVYNSPLHF | TRBV27 | TRBD1 | NA | TRBJ1-6
TGTGCCAGCAGCCCCCTTCGCGGGGGGGCAGATACGCAGTATTTT | CASSPLRGGADTQYF | TRBV14 | TRBD2 | NA | TRBJ2-3